The 5 T cell receptor beta chains in this list originate from one sample, sequenced in a study of blood T cells in healthy people across ages. Together with a sample-barcoded 5' primer, a J-beta primer mix was included in a second PCR lasting about 7 to 11 cycles. One entry per CDR3 protein results from TCRdb running MiXCR on the 5' RACE reads. Altogether roughly 1,700,000 distinct CDR3 sequences are present, over 25% being singletons, with the ten largest covering roughly 8%. The sample consisted of blood. All receptors derive from a woman aged 25-40 years in good health.

This clonotype showed up just a few times. The J gene is TRBJ1-4, the V gene TRBV6-5, with D tentatively TRBD1 (6 bases). Trimming took 6 bases from V and 3 from J, leaving 11 bases between them. This CDR3 contains 14 residues. Germline V lookup: CDR1 MNHEY, CDR2 SVGAGI. The CDR3 nucleotides are TGTGCCAGCAGCCCTAACAGGGCTAATGAAAAACTGTTTTTT. Its protein product is CASSPNRANEKLFF.

This clonotype showed up just a few times. CDR3 protein: CASSQDGVLNTGELFF. CDR3 nucleotide sequence: TGTGCCAGCAGCCAAGACGGGGTACTGAACACCGGGGAGCTGTTTTTT. This sequence joins TRBV3-1 and TRBJ2-2, with D tentatively TRBD2 (5 bases). This CDR3 has 16 amino acids. Germline V gene sequence: CDR1 LGHDT, CDR2 YNNKEL (reference sequence). V was pared by 0 bases and J by 1 base, with 9 bases between.

This clonotype has a handful of counts. The V gene is TRBV6-1, the J gene TRBJ2-4; D is unclear. Trimming stripped 3 bases from V and 0 bases from J, with 9 bases between. In germline, CDR1 is MNHNS, CDR2 SASEGT. There are 15 residues in the CDR3. CDR3 coding DNA: TGTGCCAGCAGTGAGGTTAAACTAGCCAAAAACATTCAGTACTTC. This translates into CASSEVKLAKNIQYF.

The rearrangement links TRBV10-3 to TRBJ2-3, with 9 bases that match TRBD1. V lost 2 bases, J lost 6 bases, and 3 bases stayed unmatched. The V gene's germline CDR1 is ENHRY and CDR2 SYGVKD. This CDR3 is built from 14 residues. CDR3 DNA sequence: TGTGCCATCAGTGAGAGGACAGGGGCGGATACGCAGTATTTT. Encoded protein: CAISERTGADTQYF.

The chain couples TRBV3-1 to TRBJ2-5, with D tentatively TRBD2 (6 bases). Germline lookup yields CDR1 LGHDT and CDR2 YNNKEL (reference sequence). The V end lost 3 bases, the J end lost 5 bases, and 19 bases lay between the germline ends. This CDR3 is 16 amino acids long. CDR3 sequence reads: CASSQPGRTGVETQYF. The CDR3 nucleotides read TGTGCCAGCAGCCAGCCGGGACGGACGGGGGTGGAGACCCAGTACTTC.